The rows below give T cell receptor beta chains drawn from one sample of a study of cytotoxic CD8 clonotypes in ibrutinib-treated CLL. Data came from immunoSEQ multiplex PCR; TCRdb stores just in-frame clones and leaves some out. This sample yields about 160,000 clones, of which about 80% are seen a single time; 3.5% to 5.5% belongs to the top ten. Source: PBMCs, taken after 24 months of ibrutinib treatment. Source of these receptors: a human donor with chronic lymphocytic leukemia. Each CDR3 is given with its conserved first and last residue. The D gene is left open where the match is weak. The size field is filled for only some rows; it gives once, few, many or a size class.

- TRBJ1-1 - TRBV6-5 TGTGCCAGCAGGAGGGTTTTGGACACTGAAGCTTTCTTT CASRRVLDTEAFF
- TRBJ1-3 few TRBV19 TGTGCCAGTAGTCCTGGCGGAAACACCATATATTTT CASSPGGNTIYF
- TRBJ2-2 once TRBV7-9 TGTGCCAGCAGCCTTTATCAGAACGGGGAGCTGTTTTTT CASSLYQNGELFF
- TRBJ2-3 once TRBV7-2 TGTGCCAGCAGCTTCTCACCAGATACGCAGTATTTT CASSFSPDTQYF
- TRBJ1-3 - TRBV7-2 TGTGCCAGCAGCCAAAAGCTGAGTGGAAACACCATATATTTT CASSQKLSGNTIYF
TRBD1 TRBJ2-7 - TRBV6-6 TGTGCCAGCAGTGTCTCCGGGACAGGGTCCTACGAGCAGTACTTC CASSVSGTGSYEQYF
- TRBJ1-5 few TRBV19 TGTGCCAGTAGTATAGGAATGGGGTCTAGCAATCAGCCCCAGCATTTT CASSIGMGSSNQPQHF
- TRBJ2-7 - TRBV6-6 TGTGCCAGCAGTCCCCGGGGTGTGGGCTCCTACGAGCAGTACTTC CASSPRGVGSYEQYF
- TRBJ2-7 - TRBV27 TGTGCCAGCAGTTCGGGGAATCACTACGAGCAGTACTTC CASSSGNHYEQYF
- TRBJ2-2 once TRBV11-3 TGTGCCAGCAGCTCCGGTCGATACACCGGGGAGCTGTTTTTT CASSSGRYTGELFF
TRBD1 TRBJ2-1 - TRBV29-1 TGCAGCGTTGAGGCCGGGACAGGGTTGCAGTTCTTC CSVEAGTGLQFF